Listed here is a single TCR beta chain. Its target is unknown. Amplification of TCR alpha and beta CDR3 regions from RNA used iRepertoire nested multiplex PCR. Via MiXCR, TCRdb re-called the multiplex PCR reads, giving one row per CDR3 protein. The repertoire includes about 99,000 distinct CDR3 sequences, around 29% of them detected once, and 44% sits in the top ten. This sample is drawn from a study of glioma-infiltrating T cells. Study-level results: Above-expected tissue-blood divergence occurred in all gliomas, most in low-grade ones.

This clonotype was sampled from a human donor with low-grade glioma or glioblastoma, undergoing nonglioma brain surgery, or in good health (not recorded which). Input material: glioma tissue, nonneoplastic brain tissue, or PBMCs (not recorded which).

The CDR3 DNA is TGTGCCAGCTCTAGGGACCTGAGCACAGATACGCAGTATTTT. This gives the protein CASSRDLSTDTQYF. V and J are TRBV7-3 and TRBJ2-3; D tentatively fits TRBD1 or TRBD2 (5 bases each). Germline V gives CDR1 SGHTA, CDR2 FQGTGA. CDR3 length equals 14 residues. Trimming removed 8 bases from V and 0 bases from J, with 12 bases in between.